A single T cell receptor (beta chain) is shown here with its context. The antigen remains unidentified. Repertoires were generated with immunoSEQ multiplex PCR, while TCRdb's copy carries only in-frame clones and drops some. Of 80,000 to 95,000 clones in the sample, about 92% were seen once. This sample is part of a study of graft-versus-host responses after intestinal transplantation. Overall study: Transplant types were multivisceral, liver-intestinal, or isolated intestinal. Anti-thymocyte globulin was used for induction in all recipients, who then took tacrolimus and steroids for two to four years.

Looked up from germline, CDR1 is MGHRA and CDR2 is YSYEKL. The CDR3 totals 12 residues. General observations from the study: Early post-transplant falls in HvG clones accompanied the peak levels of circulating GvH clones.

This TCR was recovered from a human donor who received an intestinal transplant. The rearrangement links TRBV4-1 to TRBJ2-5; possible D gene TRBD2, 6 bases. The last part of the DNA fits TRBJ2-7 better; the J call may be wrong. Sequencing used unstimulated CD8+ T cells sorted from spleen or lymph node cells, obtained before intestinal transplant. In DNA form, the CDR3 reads TGCGCCAGCAGTGGGGGGATCTACGAGCAGTACTTC. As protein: CASSGGIYEQYF.